A selection of T cell receptor beta chains follows, all from one sample in a study of T-cell reconstitution after alpha-beta-depleted transplantation in children. TCRdb independently ran MiXCR on the PCR reads; one entry per CDR3 protein. Altogether 190,000 or so distinct CDR3 sequences are present, approximately 6.6% being singletons, with the ten largest covering roughly 3%. The source was PBMCs from the stem cell graft donor, collected from the stem cell graft. All receptors come from a human donor who donated a stem cell graft to a child with Wiskott-Aldrich syndrome. The CDR3 runs from the conserved cysteine through the conserved F or W. Fields, in order: D gene, V gene, CDR3 protein. D genes are given only for firm matches.

TRBD1,TRBV29-1,CSVTTGGDEQYF
-,TRBV9,CASSVSGRSSYNEQFF
-,TRBV12-3/TRBV12-4,CASSFWQVTEAFF
-,TRBV11-3,CASSHEGVSYEQYF
-,TRBV7-8,CASSFVNRDVSYEQYF
TRBD2,TRBV10-3,CAISESLAGVTDTQYF
-,TRBV24-1,CATSDLSNSGSSYNEQFF
TRBD1,TRBV5-1,CASSLQGPQTEAFF
-,TRBV6-1,CASSRAGDVQQETQYF
-,TRBV7-8,CASSLVDRGRYSNQPQHF
-,TRBV9,CASSEAGTVGNEQFF
-,TRBV5-5,CASSIYRSTNEKLFF
-,TRBV3-1,CASSRRAVWDTVSGNTIYF
-,TRBV9,CASSDLRRSYEQYF
-,TRBV20-1,CSAFRRVNTGELFF
TRBD2,TRBV12-3/TRBV12-4,CASSSPSTSGSYEQYF
TRBD2,TRBV20-1,CSARSGGRPYNEQFF
-,TRBV9,CASSFGLRNEKLFF
-,TRBV12-3/TRBV12-4,CASIQRARGSYEQYF
-,TRBV6-6,CASSWTEVGGYTF
-,TRBV20-1,CSAGTLNNEQFF
-,TRBV20-1,CSAVYSGRKASDTQYF
-,TRBV12-3/TRBV12-4,CASSLRGSQREKLFF